The next 30 T cell receptor beta chains were all read from a single sample in a study of PD-1 blockade in classical Hodgkin lymphoma. Sequencing used immunoSEQ multiplex PCR; TCRdb keeps in-frame clones, though not all of them. This sample has around 20,000 clones, with 80% to 90% found just once. Relapse after autologous stem cell transplantation occurred in every patient, and brentuximab vedotin exposure varied. The sample in question was peripheral blood mononuclear cells (PBMCs), obtained before the second cycle of nivolumab. The source of these receptors is a human donor with classical Hodgkin lymphoma.

The genes are TRBV13 and TRBJ2-7; no clear D gene. Germline values: CDR1 PRHDT, CDR2 FYEKMQ (reference sequence). The CDR3 length is 12 residues. V lost 5 bases to trimming and J lost 7 bases, with 12 bases between them. The CDR3 protein is CASSPVTREQYF. The CDR3 DNA reads as TGTGCCAGCAGCCCTGTTACGCGGGAGCAGTACTTC.

J is TRBJ1-3 and V is TRBV6-5; weak D call: TRBD1 (5 bases). V was cut by 0 bases and J by 4 bases, with 13 bases left in between. CDR1 and CDR2 from the germline V gene are MNHEY and SVGAGI. The CDR3 totals 16 residues. The CDR3 region has the DNA TGTGCCAGCAGTTACTCGGAGGGGCTGCGAGGAAACACCATATATTTT. It translates to CASSYSEGLRGNTIYF.

This clone was seen only a few times. The chain links TRBV7-8 to TRBJ1-5, with D possibly TRBD1 on 6 matching bases. The CDR3 totals 13 residues. V lost 3 bases, J lost 6 bases, and 9 bases lay in between. Germline lookup yields CDR1 SGHVS and CDR2 FQNEAQ. The DNA for the CDR3 is TGTGCCAGCAGCTTTGGAGGGGGTCAGCCCCAGCATTTT. Translating it yields CASSFGGGQPQHF. Looking up the rest from reference TRBV7-8 and TRBJ1-5 gives the full variable domain: GAGVSQSPRYKVAKRGQDVALRCDPISGHVSLFWYQQALGQGPEFLTYFQNEAQLDKSGLPSDRFFAERPEGSVSTLKIQRTQQEDSAVYLCASSFGGGQPQHFGDGTRLSIL.

Notes on this clone: The same CDR3 is also encoded by other DNA sequences in this sample. The CDR3 loop reads CASSPGLAFGYEQYF. The CDR3 DNA reads as TGTGCCAGCAGCCCTGGACTAGCGTTCGGCTACGAGCAGTACTTC. The V call is TRBV6-6, the J call TRBJ2-7; TRBD2 matches at 9 bases. Germline assignment: CDR1 MNHNY and CDR2 SVGAGI (reference sequence). The CDR3 contains 15 residues. Losses at the gene ends were 6 bases for V and 3 bases for J; bases not matched to a gene: 9.

The chain employs TRBV7-9 and TRBJ1-3, with D unclear. The V and J ends lost 2 bases and 3 bases respectively, with 14 bases between them. The CDR3 consists of 16 residues. The V gene's germline CDR1 is SEHNR and CDR2 FQNEAQ (reference sequence). CDR3 amino acids: CASSLPAGLGGNTIYF. DNA for the CDR3: TGTGCCAGCAGCTTACCCGCAGGATTGGGTGGAAACACCATATATTTT.

The chain carries TRBV2 and TRBJ2-3; TRBD1 aligns across 10 bases. This CDR3 has 16 amino acids. Germline CDR1 SNHLY, CDR2 FYNNEI. V lost 2 bases to trimming and J lost 3 bases; unmatched junction nucleotides: 5. The CDR3 DNA reads as TGTGCCAGCAGTGAAAGGACAGGGGGTCTTACAGATACGCAGTATTTT. Protein sequence: CASSERTGGLTDTQYF.

V and J are TRBV7-3 and TRBJ2-7; D is perhaps TRBD2 (6 bases). The CDR3 is 15 amino acids. Germline V gene lookup returns CDR1 SGHTA and CDR2 FQGTGA. Trimming removed 3 bases at V and 6 bases at J, with 18 bases between. This CDR3 reads CASSFTPGTSPEQYF. CDR3 coding DNA: TGTGCCAGCAGCTTTACCCCCGGGACTTCCCCCGAGCAGTACTTC.

V usage is TRBV7-3 and J usage is TRBJ2-3; 8 nucleotides align to TRBD2. CDR3 size: 15 residues. V was clipped by 2 bases and J by 3 bases; unmatched bases: 4. The germline gives CDR1 SGHTA, CDR2 FQGTGA. DNA of the CDR3: TGTGCCAGCAGCTTAGGCGGGGGGTTGACAGATACGCAGTATTTT. Translation gives CASSLGGGLTDTQYF.

This chain connects TRBV18 to TRBJ1-6, with D possibly TRBD1 on 6 matching bases. The ends were cut back, 5 bases at V and 13 bases at J, with 12 bases in the middle. The length of the CDR3 is 12 residues. From germline, CDR1 is KGHSH and CDR2 LQKENI. CDR3 bases: TGTGCCAGCTCAGGGATCAGGGGCCCCCTCCACTTT. This encodes CASSGIRGPLHF. Full variable domain (outside the CDR3, taken from reference TRBV18 and TRBJ1-6): NAGVMQNPRHLVRRRGQEARLRCSPMKGHSHVYWYRQLPEEGLKFMVYLQKENIIDESGMPKERFSAEFPKEGPSILRIQQVVRGDSAAYFCASSGIRGPLHFGNGTRLTVT.

This sequence joins TRBV12-5 and TRBJ1-1, with unresolved D. The germline V gene has CDR1 LGHNT and CDR2 FRNRAP. Trimming took off 3 bases at V and 3 bases at J, with 2 bases between the two ends. This CDR3 is built from 11 residues. The CDR3 DNA sequence: TGTGCTAGTGGTTTCGACACTGAAGCTTTCTTT. Protein product: CASGFDTEAFF.

This chain joins TRBV7-9 and TRBJ1-1; D is unresolved. V shed 7 bases and J shed 3 bases, with 12 bases lying between them. The CDR3 has 13 residues. CDR1 is SEHNR and CDR2 is FQNEAQ in the germline V gene (reference sequence). The CDR3 DNA follows: TGTGCCAGCACCCAACCACCCTACACTGAAGCTTTCTTT. This gives the protein CASTQPPYTEAFF.

The chain uses TRBV7-9 and TRBJ2-7; 9 bases map to TRBD1. This CDR3 spans 13 amino acids. V was clipped by 5 bases and J by 3 bases; unmatched bases: 2. The germline V gene has CDR1 SEHNR and CDR2 FQNEAQ (reference sequence). Here the CDR3 reads CASSGTGIYEQYF. The CDR3 DNA reads TGTGCCAGCAGCGGGACAGGGATCTACGAGCAGTACTTC.

CDR3 sequence: CASTQQGSYEQYF. The CDR3 nucleotides are TGTGCCAGTACCCAACAGGGGTCCTACGAGCAGTACTTC. The chain recombines TRBV19 with TRBJ2-7; 7 positions agree with TRBD1. This CDR3 region has 13 residues. With V trimmed by 7 bases and J by 1 base, 4 bases remained unmatched. Germline lookup yields CDR1 LNHDA and CDR2 SQIVND (reference sequence).

This clone was seen a few times. This chain uses TRBV5-1 with TRBJ2-4; 7 bases are shared with TRBD2. Germline V gene data show CDR1 as SGHRS and CDR2 as YFSETQ. This CDR3 is built from 14 residues. The V and J ends lost 0 bases and 9 bases, in that order; junction bases with no gene match: 6. In nucleotides, the CDR3 is TGCGCCAGCAGCTTGGTGGCGGGGGTGGGCATTCAGTACTTC. Translating gives CASSLVAGVGIQYF.

The V gene is TRBV9, the J gene TRBJ2-1, with D hard to call. Germline values: CDR1 SGDLS, CDR2 YYNGEE. The CDR3 loop spans 14 amino acids. Trimming took 0 bases from V and 0 from J, leaving 4 bases between them. The CDR3 region is CASSVASSYNEQFF. The CDR3, as DNA: TGTGCCAGCAGCGTAGCAAGCTCCTACAATGAGCAGTTCTTC.

The chain has TRBV7-6 and TRBJ2-7, with 9 bases that match TRBD2. Germline trimming cut 8 bases from V and 7 bases from J; bases unmatched to any gene: 12. The germline V gene has CDR1 SGHVS and CDR2 FNYEAQ. CDR3 length equals 14 residues. The CDR3 DNA reads as TGTGCCAGCGGGGAGCGGGGGGCCGGGGGAGAGCAGTACTTC. Its translation is CASGERGAGGEQYF. The variable domain in full, completed from reference TRBV7-6 and TRBJ2-7, reads GAGVSQSPRYKVTKRGQDVALRCDPISGHVSLYWYRQALGQGPEFLTYFNYEAQQDKSGLPNDRFSAERPEGSISTLTIQRTEQRDSAMYRCASGERGAGGEQYFGPGTRLTVT.

The CDR3 region is CASSLDGGETQYF. CDR3 coding DNA: TGTGCCAGCAGCTTAGACGGGGGAGAGACCCAGTACTTC. The rearrangement uses TRBV7-9 and TRBJ2-5; TRBD2 is a possible D gene (6 bases). The CDR3 totals 13 residues. Germline V gene lookup returns CDR1 SEHNR and CDR2 FQNEAQ (reference sequence). Trimming removed 1 base from V and 4 bases from J, with 7 bases in between.

The chain has TRBV5-6 and TRBJ2-2; D perhaps matches TRBD2 (5 bases). Germline V gene lookup returns CDR1 SGHDT and CDR2 YYEEEE. Trimming left V 6 bases short and J 10 bases short, with 19 bases between. The CDR3 extends over 14 amino acids. CDR3 nucleotides: TGTGCCAGCATTTCCCGGGGATCCTGGGAGGAGCTGTTTTTT. It translates to CASISRGSWEELFF.

CDR3 loop: CATRALLAREQFF. DNA for the CDR3: TGTGCCACCCGAGCCCTACTAGCGCGTGAGCAGTTCTTC. The chain carries TRBV19 and TRBJ2-1, with TRBD2 matching over 7 bases. This CDR3 is 13 amino acids long. Germline lookup yields CDR1 LNHDA and CDR2 SQIVND (reference sequence). V shed 10 bases, J shed 9 bases, and the junction held 12 bases outside the gene matches. The whole variable domain, remainder taken from reference TRBV19 and TRBJ2-1, is DGGITQSPKYLFRKEGQNVTLSCEQNLNHDAMYWYRQDPGQGLRLIYYSQIVNDFQKGDIAEGYSVSREKKESFPLTVTSAQKNPTAFYLCATRALLAREQFFGPGTRLTVL.

A word on this clone: One junction end disagrees with the germline gene, perhaps due to a read error. CDR3 sequence (DNA): TGCGCCAGCAGAGCCGGGACTAGCACCGATACGCAGTATTTT. It encodes CASRAGTSTDTQYF. V is TRBV5-1 and J is TRBJ2-3; 9 bases fit TRBD2. The germline gives CDR1 SGHRS, CDR2 YFSETQ. The CDR3 contains 14 residues.

The chain recombines TRBV5-1 with TRBJ2-1; 8 bases line up with TRBD2. V shed 0 bases and J 9 bases; nucleotides not matched to a gene: 8. Germline V gives CDR1 SGHRS, CDR2 YFSETQ. The CDR3 spans 15 residues. CDR3 sequence reads: CASSLVLAGGSEQFF. As DNA, the CDR3 is TGCGCCAGCAGCTTGGTACTGGCGGGGGGTTCTGAGCAGTTCTTC.

The V and J genes are TRBV6-1 and TRBJ2-3; D unclear. Between the trimmed V and J ends, which lost 4 bases and 1 base, there was a span of 12 bases. This CDR3 spans 15 amino acids. Germline V gene lookup returns CDR1 MNHNS and CDR2 SASEGT. The CDR3 nucleotides read TGTGCCAGCAGTGTTTTAGGTTGGGGCACAGATACGCAGTATTTT. This codes for CASSVLGWGTDTQYF.

J is TRBJ2-3 and V is TRBV7-3; TRBD2 matches at 11 bases. Trimming took 5 bases from V and 0 from J; bases not matched to a gene: 19. Germline CDR1 reads SGHTA; CDR2 reads FQGTGA. The CDR3 contains 21 residues. DNA for the CDR3: TGTGCCAGCAGCCCCCCCCAGCACCCGACTAGCGGGGAGGCCAGCACAGATACGCAGTATTTT. Its translation is CASSPPQHPTSGEASTDTQYF.

The chain combines TRBV6-6 with TRBJ2-7, with no clear D. V shed 7 bases and J shed 4 bases, with 8 bases lying between them. The CDR3 runs to 11 residues. Germline CDR1 is MNHNY and CDR2 is SVGAGI (reference sequence). The CDR3 is CASTPGYEQYF. CDR3 in DNA: TGTGCCAGCACGCCTGGTTACGAGCAGTACTTC.

This chain connects TRBV5-1 to TRBJ2-7, with D unresolved. Germline V CDR1 and CDR2: SGHRS, YFSETQ. V lost 4 bases and J lost 5, with 10 bases in between. The CDR3 is 12 residues long. The DNA of the CDR3 is TGCGCCAGCAGCGCTGGCCTCCACGAGCAGTACTTC. Translating gives CASSAGLHEQYF.

The chain employs TRBV11-1 and TRBJ1-2, with 10 bases aligning to TRBD1. J was trimmed by 3 bases and V by 5 bases; bases with no gene match: 15. Germline CDR1 and CDR2: SGHAT and FQDESV (reference sequence). The length of the CDR3 is 18 residues. CDR3 nucleotide sequence: TGTGCCAGCAGCGCGATGGACAGGGGGTCCAAGGGTGACTATGGCTACACCTTC. This encodes CASSAMDRGSKGDYGYTF.

The chain combines TRBV18 with TRBJ1-1; D remains unclear. The CDR3 runs to 13 residues. V was cut by 6 bases and J by 1 base, with 9 bases left in between. CDR1 and CDR2 from the germline V gene are KGHSH and LQKENI. The CDR3 sequence: CASSPRTNTEAFF. DNA of the CDR3: TGTGCCAGCTCTCCGCGGACGAACACTGAAGCTTTCTTT.

The chain is built from TRBV12-5 and TRBJ2-7; unclear D gene. Germline loops: CDR1 LGHNT, CDR2 FRNRAP. Trimming left V 4 bases short and J 1 base short, with 8 bases between. The CDR3 loop spans 13 amino acids. This CDR3 reads CASGSPRSYEQYF. The CDR3 DNA sequence: TGTGCTAGTGGTTCCCCACGATCCTACGAGCAGTACTTC.

This clone came up once. This chain joins TRBV10-3 and TRBJ2-5; 9 nucleotides match TRBD1. Germline CDR1 reads ENHRY; CDR2 reads SYGVKD. The CDR3 loop spans 16 amino acids. With V trimmed by 2 bases and J by 5 bases, 9 bases remained unmatched. The CDR3 region is CAISETTQGAGETQYF. Here the CDR3 DNA reads TGTGCCATCAGTGAGACGACACAGGGGGCGGGGGAGACCCAGTACTTC.

V usage is TRBV19 and J usage is TRBJ1-1, with a tentative D call TRBD1 (6 bases). From germline, CDR1 is LNHDA and CDR2 SQIVND (reference sequence). V was trimmed by 2 bases and J by 5 bases, leaving 12 bases between them. This CDR3 has 14 residues. The CDR3 DNA is TGTGCCAGTAGTATACAGGGGCGAGGGACTGAAGCTTTCTTT. It yields the protein CASSIQGRGTEAFF.